This TCR beta chain was observed in a study of blood T cell repertoires in COVID-19. Study in general: COVID-19 samples from acute and convalescent phases originated in the United States, Italy and Spain. PBMCs, B-cell-depleted T cells, or T cells were the source of the cDNA or gDNA that made up the material.

Study processing details: Quantification of nucleated cells was approximated via reference gene primer amplification. The repertoire was sequenced with immunoSEQ multiplex PCR; TCRdb's copy has only in-frame clones and lacks some. From that table come the V and J calls and clone size; the DNA was used to work out D and trimming. The table shows 210,000 or so clones, with roughly nine tenths occurring only once. Sequences were obtained from peripheral blood. The receptor comes from a man under 40 with acute or convalescent COVID-19.

The DNA of the CDR3 is TGTGCCAGCAAACGGGACAGGAACTCCTACGAGCAGTACTTC. It translates to CASKRDRNSYEQYF. The chain joins TRBV2 to TRBJ2-7; 8 bases agree with TRBD1. Germline V lookup: CDR1 SNHLY, CDR2 FYNNEI. V shed 7 bases, J shed 0 bases, and the junction held 5 bases outside the gene matches. The CDR3 runs 14 residues.